The 11 T cell receptor beta chains presented below share a single source sample, sequenced in a study of T cells in Graves' hyperthyroidism and ophthalmopathy. Amplified regions were TCR beta CDR3 sequences from RNA transcripts. In the first-round RT-PCR of the TCR CDR3, the HTBI primer set was used. MiXCR was run by TCRdb on the multiplex PCR reads, yielding one entry per CDR3 protein. The table includes hundreds of thousands of distinct CDR3 sequences, roughly 14% detected once. The sequenced material came from blood. The origin of the receptors is a woman aged 40-49 years with Graves' ophthalmopathy.

This clonotype appeared many times. This sequence joins TRBV13 and TRBJ2-1; 10 bases align to TRBD1. V was pared by 1 base and J by 7 bases, with 4 bases of the junction left unmatched. The CDR3 covers 15 residues. Germline loops: CDR1 PRHDT, CDR2 FYEKMQ (reference sequence). The CDR3 bases are TGTGCCAGCAGCTTAGTCCCGGGACAGGGGAATGAGCAGTTCTTC. Translation: CASSLVPGQGNEQFF.

There are a few counts of this clonotype. The chain combines TRBV5-5 with TRBJ2-7; 13 nucleotides align to TRBD2. This CDR3 has 16 amino acids. V lost 4 bases, J lost 11 bases, and 15 bases stayed unmatched. Germline CDR1 reads SGHKS; CDR2 reads YYEKEE (reference sequence). CDR3 sequence (DNA): TGTGCCAGCAGCAATGGCCTCGGGACTAGCGGGAATCGGGAGTACTTC. It specifies CASSNGLGTSGNREYF.

The chain joins TRBV12-3 or TRBV12-4 to TRBJ2-2; TRBD1 might be the D (6 bases). This CDR3 has 15 residues. The V gene lost 6 bases and the J gene lost 0 bases, with 11 bases spanning the gap. DNA for the CDR3: TGTGCCAGCAGGGGACGACAGGCGAACACCGGGGAGCTGTTTTTT. Protein: CASRGRQANTGELFF.

The chain recombines TRBV3-1 with TRBJ2-2, with D perhaps matching TRBD2 (6 bases). The CDR3 consists of 14 residues. The V gene lost 2 bases and the J gene lost 4 bases, with 8 bases spanning the gap. Germline V gene data show CDR1 as LGHDT and CDR2 as YNNKEL (reference sequence). The CDR3 nucleotides are TGTGCCAGCAGCCAACCCGGGAGCACCGGGGAGCTGTTTTTT. Its translation: CASSQPGSTGELFF.

This clonotype was observed many times. The genes are TRBV7-8 and TRBJ1-5; no firm D call. V shed 4 bases and J shed 7 bases, with 14 bases lying between them. CDR1 is SGHVS, CDR2 FQNEAQ, per germline. The CDR3 totals 14 residues. For the CDR3, the DNA is TGTGCCAGCAGCTGGGGAACCGATGGGCAGCCCCAGCATTTT. Protein sequence: CASSWGTDGQPQHF.

This clonotype was counted many times. V is TRBV19 and J is TRBJ2-2, with D unresolved. CDR1 and CDR2 from the germline V gene are LNHDA and SQIVND (reference sequence). Trimming removed 6 bases at V and 7 bases at J, with 15 bases between. The length of the CDR3 is 14 residues. The CDR3: CASRFSTTIGELFF. The CDR3 DNA reads as TGTGCCAGTAGGTTCTCAACTACAATCGGGGAGCTGTTTTTT.

The chain uses TRBV18 and TRBJ1-1; D might be TRBD1 (6 bases). V lost 2 bases to trimming and J lost 8 bases, with 12 bases between them. The CDR3 totals 13 residues. Germline V gives CDR1 KGHSH, CDR2 LQKENI. The CDR3, as DNA: TGTGCCAGCTCACCAAACGAGGACAGCGAAGCTTTCTTT. Its protein is CASSPNEDSEAFF.

This clonotype was observed a few times. The genes are TRBV2 and TRBJ2-3; D is ambiguous. The CDR3 runs 11 residues. Germline CDR1 reads SNHLY; CDR2 reads FYNNEI. Trimming cost V 2 bases and J 3 bases, with 0 bases left between them. CDR3 coding DNA: TGTGCCAGCAGTGAAACAGATACGCAGTATTTT. This translates into CASSETDTQYF.

This clonotype was counted many times. V and J are TRBV9 and TRBJ2-7; D is uncertain. Trimming removed 3 bases from V and 0 bases from J, with 10 bases in between. CDR3 size: 14 residues. Germline V CDR1 and CDR2: SGDLS, YYNGEE. The DNA for the CDR3 is TGTGCCAGCAGCGCCGCCTGGGGCTCCTACGAGCAGTACTTC. Translation gives CASSAAWGSYEQYF.

The chain links TRBV20-1 to TRBJ2-7; 10 bases match TRBD2. CDR1 and CDR2 from the germline V gene are DFQATT and SNEGSKA (reference sequence). V dropped 3 bases and J dropped 3; count of bases not matched to a gene: 5. The CDR3 runs to 14 residues. This CDR3 is CSASRAGGGYEQYF. The CDR3 DNA reads as TGCAGTGCTAGTCGAGCGGGGGGGGGCTACGAGCAGTACTTC.

The J gene is TRBJ1-3, the V gene TRBV13; a weak D match, TRBD1 (5 bases). The CDR3 length is 15 residues. Germline CDR1 PRHDT, CDR2 FYEKMQ (reference sequence). Trimming left V 5 bases short and J 1 base short, with 12 bases between. CDR3 sequence: CASSRLSGSGNTIYF. As DNA, the CDR3 is TGTGCCAGCAGCCGCCTTTCAGGGTCTGGAAACACCATATATTTT.